Listed below are T cell receptor beta chains from one sample, sequenced in a study of graft-versus-host responses after intestinal transplantation. Antigens of these TCRs are unknown. Data came from immunoSEQ multiplex PCR; TCRdb stores just in-frame clones and leaves some out. In the table there are some 140,000 clones, 80% to 95% of which are singletons. The starting material was unstimulated CD4+ T cells sorted from spleen or lymph node cells, obtained before intestinal transplant. The receptors originated from a human donor who received an intestinal transplant. Each CDR3 is given with its conserved first and last residue. Each record gives: J gene, clone size, D gene, V gene, CDR3 DNA, CDR3 protein. D genes are given only for firm matches. Some rows mark clone size as missing; the rest say once, few, many or name a class of expanded clone.

TRBJ1-4	.	TRBD1	TRBV6-6	TGTGCCAGCAAAAACAGGGGGCTGGGTAATGAAAAACTGTTTTTT	CASKNRGLGNEKLFF
TRBJ2-5	.	TRBD2	TRBV7-2	TGTGCCAGCAGCTTAGAAGCGGGGCGGGAGCAGTACTTC	CASSLEAGREQYF
TRBJ2-7	.	TRBD1	TRBV30	TGTGCCTGGAGTGTCGGGACAGGGGGCTTCTACGAGCAGTACTTC	CAWSVGTGGFYEQYF
TRBJ2-1	.	TRBD2	TRBV5-1	TGCGCCAGCAGCCCCGGACTAGCGGGAGCCAATGAGCAGTTCTTC	CASSPGLAGANEQFF
TRBJ2-3	.	TRBD2	TRBV7-2	TGTGCCAGCACCCTTGAACTAGCGGATACGCAGTATTTT	CASTLELADTQYF
TRBJ2-1	.	.	TRBV28	TGTGCCAGCAGTTTGTTCAATGAGCAGTTCTTC	CASSLFNEQFF
TRBJ1-3	once	TRBD1	TRBV5-1	TGCGCCAGCAGCTTGGCCGGGACAGCCATCTCTGGAAACACCATATATTTT	CASSLAGTAISGNTIYF
TRBJ2-2	.	.	TRBV27	TGTGCCAGCAGTTTATTAGGGCCCGGGGAGCTGTTTTTT	CASSLLGPGELFF
TRBJ2-2	.	TRBD2	TRBV7-3	TGTGCCAGCAGCTTAACTAAGCGGGAGGGCTACACCGGGGAGCTGTTTTTT	CASSLTKREGYTGELFF
TRBJ2-7	once	TRBD1	TRBV28	TGTGCCAGCAGATCTATTACGGGACAGGGGAGGAACGAGCAGTACTTC	CASRSITGQGRNEQYF
TRBJ2-1	.	.	TRBV5-1	TGCGCCAGCAGCTCTAGCTCCTACAATGAGCAGTTCTTC	CASSSSSYNEQFF
TRBJ2-2	.	.	TRBV11-2	TGTGCCAGCAGCTTAAACAAACTGGGGGGGGAGCTGTTTTTT	CASSLNKLGGELFF
TRBJ2-1	.	TRBD2	TRBV7-3	TGTGCCAGCAGCTTAATAAAAGCGGGAGGGCCTGGAGTTGAGCAGTTCTTC	CASSLIKAGGPGVEQFF
TRBJ2-7	.	.	TRBV7-2	TGTGCCAGCAGCTTCCAGGGGCAGTCAGCCGGACTTTACTACGAGCAGTACTTC	CASSFQGQSAGLYYEQYF
TRBJ2-5	.	.	TRBV27	TGTGCCAGCAGAAGACTAGGGCTGGAGTACTTC	CASRRLGLEYF
TRBJ1-3	.	.	TRBV20-1	TGCAGTGCTAGAGATGCGGGCACCATATATTTT	CSARDAGTIYF
TRBJ2-3	.	.	TRBV2	TGTGCCAGCAGTGAAGCGCTTCAGGGAACAGATACGCAGTATTTT	CASSEALQGTDTQYF
TRBJ2-1	.	.	TRBV7-2	TGTGCCAGCAGCTTAAGGCTAGGCGGCTACAATGAGCAGTTCTTC	CASSLRLGGYNEQFF
TRBJ1-4	.	.	TRBV19	TGTGCCAGTAGTATGTCCCATGACATATCCGAAAAACTGTTTTTT	CASSMSHDISEKLFF
TRBJ2-2	.	TRBD2	TRBV30	TGTGCCTGGAGTGTACGCTTGGGACTAGCGGGAGGCACCGGGGAGCTGTTTTTT	CAWSVRLGLAGGTGELFF
TRBJ2-5	.	TRBD1	TRBV29-1	TGCAGCGCTACATCGACAGGGAAGGCGACCCAGTACTTC	CSATSTGKATQYF
TRBJ2-5	.	TRBD2	TRBV6-5	TGTGCCAGCAGTTACCGCGGGACTAGCGGGAGTGAGACCCAGTACTTC	CASSYRGTSGSETQYF
TRBJ1-4	.	TRBD1	TRBV18	TGTGCCAGCTCACCCTATACCGGGACAGGGGGAGGAACTAATGAAAAACTGTTTTTT	CASSPYTGTGGGTNEKLFF
TRBJ1-2	.	.	TRBV28	TGTGCCAGCAGTTTATCGGACAGAGGGAATGGCTACACCTTC	CASSLSDRGNGYTF
TRBJ2-1	.	TRBD2	TRBV28	TGTGCCAGCAGTTTTGGGCGGGAGGGCAGGAATGAGCAGTTCTTC	CASSFGREGRNEQFF
TRBJ2-7	.	TRBD2	TRBV6-5	TGTGCCAGCGCGAGTCGGACTAGCGGGAGCTACGAGCAGTACTTC	CASASRTSGSYEQYF
TRBJ2-1	.	TRBD1	TRBV4-3	TGCGCCAGCAGCCAAGATGGGACAGGGTACAATGAGCAGTTCTTC	CASSQDGTGYNEQFF
TRBJ2-1	.	TRBD2	TRBV27	TGTGCCAGCAGTTTATCTAGCGGGATCTACAATGAGCAGTTCTTC	CASSLSSGIYNEQFF
TRBJ1-1	.	.	TRBV27	TGTGCCAGCAAAGGACGGCTGAACACTGAAGCTTTCTTT	CASKGRLNTEAFF
TRBJ1-3	.	.	TRBV7-6	TGTGCCAGCAGCTTGCAGGGGACTGGAAACACCATATATTTT	CASSLQGTGNTIYF
TRBJ1-3	.	.	TRBV9	TGTGCCAGCAGCGTAACTGGGAAGAGGGACACCATATATTTT	CASSVTGKRDTIYF
TRBJ1-2	.	TRBD1	TRBV9	TGTGCCAGCAGCGTAGCGGGACAGGGTAACTATGGCTACACCTTC	CASSVAGQGNYGYTF
TRBJ2-6	.	TRBD1	TRBV5-1	TGCGCCAGCAGCTTGGGGGACAGGGCTCTCTCTGGGGCCAACGTCCTGACTTTC	CASSLGDRALSGANVLTF
TRBJ1-5	.	.	TRBV7-2	TGTGCCAGCAGCTTAGCAGATCAGCCCCAGCATTTT	CASSLADQPQHF
TRBJ1-6	.	.	TRBV7-9	TGTGCCAGCAGCTCACCCGTATTTCAACCCTATAATTCACCCCTCCACTTT	CASSSPVFQPYNSPLHF
TRBJ1-1	.	.	TRBV19	TGTGCCAGTAGTTGGGAAGGGTTTTCCGCTGAAGCTTTCTTT	CASSWEGFSAEAFF
TRBJ2-7	.	TRBD2	TRBV2	TGTGCCAGCAGTGGGGGTCTAGCGGGAGCCTACGAGCAGTACTTC	CASSGGLAGAYEQYF
TRBJ2-3	.	.	TRBV19	TGTGCCAGTACGGGCGGGAGCACAGATACGCAGTATTTT	CASTGGSTDTQYF
TRBJ2-1	.	TRBD2	TRBV5-1	TGCGCCAGCAGCCCCCGACTAGCTTCCCGATTGGAGCAGTTCTTC	CASSPRLASRLEQFF
TRBJ1-5	.	.	TRBV19	TGTGCCAGTAATCTCCCCGCCGGCTATCAGCCCCAGCATTTT	CASNLPAGYQPQHF
TRBJ2-7	.	TRBD1	TRBV5-1	TGCGCCAGCAGCACACGGGACAGCCCCACCTACGAGCAGTACTTC	CASSTRDSPTYEQYF
TRBJ1-1	.	.	TRBV30	TGTGCCTGGAGCCTGTCAGAGAACACTGAAGCTTTCTTT	CAWSLSENTEAFF
TRBJ2-2	.	.	TRBV19	TGTGCCAGTAGTATAGATTACGGGACCGGGGAGCTGTTTTTT	CASSIDYGTGELFF
TRBJ2-1	.	.	TRBV9	TGTGCCAGCAGCGTAGAGGGGGGACAGAACACGGGCAATGAGCAGTTCTTC	CASSVEGGQNTGNEQFF
TRBJ2-7	.	TRBD2	TRBV7-2	TGTGCCAGCAGCTTAGGCGGCGGGACTAGCGGCTACGAGCAGTACTTC	CASSLGGGTSGYEQYF
TRBJ1-2	.	.	TRBV28	TGTGCCAGCAGTTCTCAGGGCCCGGGTAATGGCTACACCTTC	CASSSQGPGNGYTF
TRBJ2-1	.	.	TRBV4-1	TGCGCCAGCAGCCAAGGACGGGTAAAATCCTACAATGAGCAGTTCTTC	CASSQGRVKSYNEQFF
TRBJ1-1	.	.	TRBV6-5	TGTGCCAGCAGAACCACCGGCAGTGGTTACACTGAAGCTTTCTTT	CASRTTGSGYTEAFF
TRBJ2-7	.	.	TRBV15	TGTGCCACCAGCAGAGATCGGGTAAATTCTTACGAGCAGTACTTC	CATSRDRVNSYEQYF
TRBJ2-7	once	.	TRBV10-3	TGTGCCACCACCGGGACAAACCCCTACGAGCAGTACTTC	CATTGTNPYEQYF
TRBJ2-5	once	.	TRBV5-4	TGTGCCAGCAGCTTAGGGGATGGGGAGACCCAGTACTTC	CASSLGDGETQYF
TRBJ2-1	.	TRBD2	TRBV19	TGTGCCAGTAGTATCGAAGGACTAGCCGCGTACAATGAGCAGTTCTTC	CASSIEGLAAYNEQFF
TRBJ2-1	.	.	TRBV28	TGTGCCAGCAGTCAAGGGACGGCGGCCTACAATGAGCAGTTCTTC	CASSQGTAAYNEQFF
TRBJ2-2	.	.	TRBV5-4	TGTGCCAGCAGCTTAGGGAACACCGGGGAGCTGTTTTTT	CASSLGNTGELFF
TRBJ2-7	.	.	TRBV28	TGTGCCAGCAGTCTACAGGGAGGGGAGCAGTACTTC	CASSLQGGEQYF
TRBJ1-5	.	.	TRBV19	TGTGCCAGTAGCGCCGGGACAAGCGGTCAGCCCCAGCATTTT	CASSAGTSGQPQHF
TRBJ2-3	.	TRBD2	TRBV19	TGTGCCAGTAGTCTTCGGACTAGCGGGAGCACAGATACGCAGTATTTT	CASSLRTSGSTDTQYF
TRBJ1-1	.	.	TRBV5-1	TGCGCCAGCAGCTCCCGGACAGCAAGGGTCACTGAAGCTTTCTTT	CASSSRTARVTEAFF